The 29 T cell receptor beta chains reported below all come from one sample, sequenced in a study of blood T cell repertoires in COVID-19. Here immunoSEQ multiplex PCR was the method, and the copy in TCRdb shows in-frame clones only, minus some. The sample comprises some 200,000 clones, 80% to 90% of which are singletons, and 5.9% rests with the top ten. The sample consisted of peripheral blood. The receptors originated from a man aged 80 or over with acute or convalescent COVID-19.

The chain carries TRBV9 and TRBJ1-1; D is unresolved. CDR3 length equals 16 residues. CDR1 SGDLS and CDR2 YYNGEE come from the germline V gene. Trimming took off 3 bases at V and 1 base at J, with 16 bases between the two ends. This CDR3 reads CASSARRQEKNTEAFF. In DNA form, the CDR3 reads TGTGCCAGCAGCGCCCGGCGACAAGAAAAGAACACTGAAGCTTTCTTT.

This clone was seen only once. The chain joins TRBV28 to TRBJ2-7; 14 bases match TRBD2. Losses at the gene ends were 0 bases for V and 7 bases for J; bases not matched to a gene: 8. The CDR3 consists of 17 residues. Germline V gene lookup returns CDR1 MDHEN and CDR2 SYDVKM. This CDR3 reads CASSLWRLAGGPGEQYF. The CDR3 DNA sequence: TGTGCCAGCAGTTTATGGAGACTAGCGGGAGGGCCAGGGGAGCAGTACTTC.

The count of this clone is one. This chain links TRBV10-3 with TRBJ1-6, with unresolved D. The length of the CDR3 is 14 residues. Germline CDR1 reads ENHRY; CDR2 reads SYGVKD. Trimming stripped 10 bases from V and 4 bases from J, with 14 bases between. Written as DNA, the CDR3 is TGTGCCACCCAGGAGGGAAAATATAATTCACCCCTCCACTTT. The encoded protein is CATQEGKYNSPLHF.

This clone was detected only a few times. The CDR3 DNA is TGTGCCAGCAGCTTTTTCGGTCAGAGCGCTCTCTATGGCTACACCTTC. Residues: CASSFFGQSALYGYTF. The V call is TRBV5-8, the J call TRBJ1-2; no clear D. The CDR3 is 16 residues long. Germline V gene lookup returns CDR1 SGHTS and CDR2 YDEGEE. V lost 2 bases to trimming and J lost 4 bases, with 18 bases between them.

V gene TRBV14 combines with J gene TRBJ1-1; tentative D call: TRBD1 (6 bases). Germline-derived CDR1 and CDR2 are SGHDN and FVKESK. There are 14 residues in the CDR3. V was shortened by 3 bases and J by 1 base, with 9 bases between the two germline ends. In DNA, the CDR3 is TGTGCCAGCAGCCAGGGGGCCGGGAACACTGAAGCTTTCTTT. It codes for CASSQGAGNTEAFF.

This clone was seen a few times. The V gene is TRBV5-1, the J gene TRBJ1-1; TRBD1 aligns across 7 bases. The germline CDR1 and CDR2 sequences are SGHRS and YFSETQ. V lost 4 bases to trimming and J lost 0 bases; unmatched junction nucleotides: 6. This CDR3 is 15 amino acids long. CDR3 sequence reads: CASSPSTGVNTEAFF. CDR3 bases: TGCGCCAGCAGCCCCAGTACAGGGGTGAACACTGAAGCTTTCTTT.

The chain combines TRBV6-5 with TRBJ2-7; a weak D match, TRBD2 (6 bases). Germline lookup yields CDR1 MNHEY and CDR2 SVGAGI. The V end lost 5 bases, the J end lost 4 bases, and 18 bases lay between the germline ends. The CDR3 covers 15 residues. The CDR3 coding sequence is TGTGCCAGCAGTCGAACCGGGACTGTAGTATACGAGCAGTACTTC. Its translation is CASSRTGTVVYEQYF.

This chain's CDR3 is CASSGGQPKMAQYF. The CDR3 bases are TGTGCCAGCAGCGGGGGACAGCCCAAGATGGCCCAGTACTTC. The rearrangement links TRBV7-2 to TRBJ2-5; 7 bases are a match to TRBD1. Germline V gene data show CDR1 as SGHTA and CDR2 as FQGNSA. The CDR3 spans 14 residues. V lost 5 bases to trimming and J lost 9 bases; unmatched junction nucleotides: 12.

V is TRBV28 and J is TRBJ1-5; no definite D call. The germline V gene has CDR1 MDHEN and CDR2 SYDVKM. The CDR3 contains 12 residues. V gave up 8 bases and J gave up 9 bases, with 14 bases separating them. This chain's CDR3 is CASGGQVTPQHF. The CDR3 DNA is TGTGCCAGCGGAGGCCAGGTAACGCCCCAGCATTTT.

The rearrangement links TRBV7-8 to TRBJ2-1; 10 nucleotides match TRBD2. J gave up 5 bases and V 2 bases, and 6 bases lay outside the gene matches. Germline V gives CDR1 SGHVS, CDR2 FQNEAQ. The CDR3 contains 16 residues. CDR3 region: CASSLLTSGLDNEQFF. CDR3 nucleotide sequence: TGTGCCAGCAGCTTACTGACTAGCGGGCTCGACAATGAGCAGTTCTTC.

For the CDR3, the DNA is TGTGCCAGCAGAAAACAGGGGGCTGGTTACGAGCAGTACTTC. Translating it yields CASRKQGAGYEQYF. The genes are TRBV2 and TRBJ2-7, with 9 bases identical to TRBD1. Per germline, CDR1 SNHLY and CDR2 FYNNEI. J gave up 4 bases and V 6 bases, and 7 bases lay outside the gene matches. The CDR3 contains 14 residues.

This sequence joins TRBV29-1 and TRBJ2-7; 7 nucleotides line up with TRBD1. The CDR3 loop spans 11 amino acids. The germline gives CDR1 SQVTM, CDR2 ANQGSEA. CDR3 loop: CISLGAQGPGV. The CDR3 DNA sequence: TGCATCTCCCTGGGGGCACAGGGGCCGGGCGTC.

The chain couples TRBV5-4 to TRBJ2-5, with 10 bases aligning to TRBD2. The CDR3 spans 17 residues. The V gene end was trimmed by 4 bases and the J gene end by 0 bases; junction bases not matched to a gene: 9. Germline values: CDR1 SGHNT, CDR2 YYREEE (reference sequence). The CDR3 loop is CASSPRGSGGYQETQYF. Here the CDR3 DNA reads TGTGCCAGCAGCCCCAGGGGTAGCGGGGGGTACCAAGAGACCCAGTACTTC.

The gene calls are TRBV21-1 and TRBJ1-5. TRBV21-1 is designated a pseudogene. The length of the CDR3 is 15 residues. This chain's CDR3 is CASSKVRSSNQPQHF. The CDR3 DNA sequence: TGTGCCAGCAGCAAAGTAAGGAGTAGCAATCAGCCCCAGCATTTT.

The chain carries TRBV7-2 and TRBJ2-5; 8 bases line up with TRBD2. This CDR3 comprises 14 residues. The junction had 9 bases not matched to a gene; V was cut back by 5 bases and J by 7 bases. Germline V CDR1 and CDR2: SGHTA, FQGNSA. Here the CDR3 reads CASSPVGGESTQYF. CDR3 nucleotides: TGTGCCAGCAGCCCTGTCGGGGGGGAGTCGACCCAGTACTTC.

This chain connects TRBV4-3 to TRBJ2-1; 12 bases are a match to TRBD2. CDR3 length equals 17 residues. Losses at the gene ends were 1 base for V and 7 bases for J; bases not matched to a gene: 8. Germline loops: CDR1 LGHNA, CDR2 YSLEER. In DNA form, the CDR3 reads TGCGCCAGCAGCCAAGGCCGAGTGACTAGCGGGAGAAATGAGCAGTTCTTC. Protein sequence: CASSQGRVTSGRNEQFF.

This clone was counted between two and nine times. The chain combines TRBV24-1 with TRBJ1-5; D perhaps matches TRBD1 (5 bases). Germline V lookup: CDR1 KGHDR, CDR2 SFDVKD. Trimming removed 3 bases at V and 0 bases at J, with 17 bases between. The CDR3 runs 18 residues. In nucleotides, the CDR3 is TGTGCCACCAGTGATGCGGGACCGGGGTCCTATAGCAATCAGCCCCAGCATTTT. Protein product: CATSDAGPGSYSNQPQHF.

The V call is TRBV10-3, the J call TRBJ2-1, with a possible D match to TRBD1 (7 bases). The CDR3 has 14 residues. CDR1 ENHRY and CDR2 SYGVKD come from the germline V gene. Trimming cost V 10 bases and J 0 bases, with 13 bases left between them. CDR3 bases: TGTGCCACGGGCCAGGGGGGCTCCTACAATGAGCAGTTCTTC. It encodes CATGQGGSYNEQFF.

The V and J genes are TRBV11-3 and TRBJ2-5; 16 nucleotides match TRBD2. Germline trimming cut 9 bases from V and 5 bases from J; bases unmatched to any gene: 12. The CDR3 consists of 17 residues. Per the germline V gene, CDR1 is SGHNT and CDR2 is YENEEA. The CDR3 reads CASTSGLAGGPRETQYF. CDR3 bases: TGTGCCAGTACATCGGGACTAGCGGGAGGGCCCCGGGAGACCCAGTACTTC. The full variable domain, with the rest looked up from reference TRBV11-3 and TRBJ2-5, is EAGVVQSPRYKIIEKKQPVAFWCNPISGHNTLYWYLQNLGQGPELLIRYENEEAVDDSQLPKDRFSAERLKGVDSTLKIQPAELGDSAVYLCASTSGLAGGPRETQYFGPGTRLLVL.

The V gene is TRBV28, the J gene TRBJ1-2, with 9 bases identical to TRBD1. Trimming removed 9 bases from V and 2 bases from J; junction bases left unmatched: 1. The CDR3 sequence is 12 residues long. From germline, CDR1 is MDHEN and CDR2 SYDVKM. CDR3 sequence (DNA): TGTGCCAGTACAGGGGGCAACTATGGCTACACCTTC. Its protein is CASTGGNYGYTF.

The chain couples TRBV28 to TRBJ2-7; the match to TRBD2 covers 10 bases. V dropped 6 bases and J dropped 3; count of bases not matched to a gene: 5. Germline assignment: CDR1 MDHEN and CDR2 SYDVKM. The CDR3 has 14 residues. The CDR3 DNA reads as TGTGCCAGCAGCCTAGCGGGAGTCTACTACGAGCAGTACTTC. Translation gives CASSLAGVYYEQYF.

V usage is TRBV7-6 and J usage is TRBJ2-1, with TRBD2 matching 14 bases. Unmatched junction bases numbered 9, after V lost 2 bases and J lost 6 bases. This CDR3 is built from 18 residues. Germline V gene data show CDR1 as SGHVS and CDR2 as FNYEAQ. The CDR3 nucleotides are TGTGCCAGCAGCTTAATACTAGGGACTAGCGGGAGATCCAATGAGCAGTTCTTC. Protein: CASSLILGTSGRSNEQFF.

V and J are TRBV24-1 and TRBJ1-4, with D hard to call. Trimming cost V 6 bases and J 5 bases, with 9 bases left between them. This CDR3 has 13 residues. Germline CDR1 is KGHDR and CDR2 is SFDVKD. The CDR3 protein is CATSYTVNEKLFF. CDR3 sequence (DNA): TGTGCCACCAGTTATACGGTGAATGAAAAACTGTTTTTT.

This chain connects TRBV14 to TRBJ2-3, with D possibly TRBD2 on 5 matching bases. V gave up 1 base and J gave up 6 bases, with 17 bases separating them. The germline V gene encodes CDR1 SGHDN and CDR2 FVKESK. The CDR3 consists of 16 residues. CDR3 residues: CASSQVSTGRVDTQYF. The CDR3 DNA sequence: TGTGCCAGCAGCCAAGTGTCGACGGGAAGGGTTGATACGCAGTATTTT.

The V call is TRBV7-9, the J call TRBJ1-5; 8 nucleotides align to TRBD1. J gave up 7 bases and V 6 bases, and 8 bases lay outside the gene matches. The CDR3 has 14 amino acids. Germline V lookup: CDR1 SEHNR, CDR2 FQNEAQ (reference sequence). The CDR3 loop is CASSLGQGAQPQHF. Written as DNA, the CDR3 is TGTGCCAGCAGTCTAGGGCAGGGGGCCCAGCCCCAGCATTTT.

The CDR3 region is CASSYLAGVNEQFF. The CDR3 nucleotides are TGTGCCAGCAGTTACCTAGCGGGAGTCAATGAGCAGTTCTTC. J is TRBJ2-1 and V is TRBV6-2 or TRBV6-3; 10 nucleotides align to TRBD2. The germline V gene has CDR1 MNHEY and CDR2 SVGEGT. The CDR3 loop spans 14 amino acids. Trimming took 2 bases from V and 6 from J; bases not matched to a gene: 1.

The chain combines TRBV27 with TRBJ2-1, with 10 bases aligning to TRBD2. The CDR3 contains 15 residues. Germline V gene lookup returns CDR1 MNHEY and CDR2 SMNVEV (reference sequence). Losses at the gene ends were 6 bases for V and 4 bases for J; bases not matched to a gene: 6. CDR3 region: CASRLAGGYYNEQFF. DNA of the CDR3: TGTGCCAGCAGGTTAGCGGGAGGATATTACAATGAGCAGTTCTTC.

CDR3 sequence reads: CASSLGQGETQYF. The CDR3 nucleotides are TGTGCCAGTAGTTTAGGACAGGGCGAGACCCAGTACTTC. The rearrangement uses TRBV19 and TRBJ2-5, with 8 nucleotides matching TRBD1. CDR1 and CDR2 from the germline V gene are LNHDA and SQIVND (reference sequence). The length of the CDR3 is 13 residues. V dropped 5 bases and J dropped 5; count of bases not matched to a gene: 4. The entire variable domain, with the rest obtained from reference TRBV19 and TRBJ2-5, is as follows: DGGITQSPKYLFRKEGQNVTLSCEQNLNHDAMYWYRQDPGQGLRLIYYSQIVNDFQKGDIAEGYSVSREKKESFPLTVTSAQKNPTAFYLCASSLGQGETQYFGPGTRLLVL.

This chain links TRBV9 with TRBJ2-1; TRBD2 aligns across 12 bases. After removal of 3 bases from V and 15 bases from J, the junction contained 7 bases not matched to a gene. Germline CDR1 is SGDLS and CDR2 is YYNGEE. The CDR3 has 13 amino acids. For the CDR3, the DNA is TGTGCCAGCAGCGAACGGCTAGCGGGAGGGCTGTTCTTC. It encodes CASSERLAGGLFF.